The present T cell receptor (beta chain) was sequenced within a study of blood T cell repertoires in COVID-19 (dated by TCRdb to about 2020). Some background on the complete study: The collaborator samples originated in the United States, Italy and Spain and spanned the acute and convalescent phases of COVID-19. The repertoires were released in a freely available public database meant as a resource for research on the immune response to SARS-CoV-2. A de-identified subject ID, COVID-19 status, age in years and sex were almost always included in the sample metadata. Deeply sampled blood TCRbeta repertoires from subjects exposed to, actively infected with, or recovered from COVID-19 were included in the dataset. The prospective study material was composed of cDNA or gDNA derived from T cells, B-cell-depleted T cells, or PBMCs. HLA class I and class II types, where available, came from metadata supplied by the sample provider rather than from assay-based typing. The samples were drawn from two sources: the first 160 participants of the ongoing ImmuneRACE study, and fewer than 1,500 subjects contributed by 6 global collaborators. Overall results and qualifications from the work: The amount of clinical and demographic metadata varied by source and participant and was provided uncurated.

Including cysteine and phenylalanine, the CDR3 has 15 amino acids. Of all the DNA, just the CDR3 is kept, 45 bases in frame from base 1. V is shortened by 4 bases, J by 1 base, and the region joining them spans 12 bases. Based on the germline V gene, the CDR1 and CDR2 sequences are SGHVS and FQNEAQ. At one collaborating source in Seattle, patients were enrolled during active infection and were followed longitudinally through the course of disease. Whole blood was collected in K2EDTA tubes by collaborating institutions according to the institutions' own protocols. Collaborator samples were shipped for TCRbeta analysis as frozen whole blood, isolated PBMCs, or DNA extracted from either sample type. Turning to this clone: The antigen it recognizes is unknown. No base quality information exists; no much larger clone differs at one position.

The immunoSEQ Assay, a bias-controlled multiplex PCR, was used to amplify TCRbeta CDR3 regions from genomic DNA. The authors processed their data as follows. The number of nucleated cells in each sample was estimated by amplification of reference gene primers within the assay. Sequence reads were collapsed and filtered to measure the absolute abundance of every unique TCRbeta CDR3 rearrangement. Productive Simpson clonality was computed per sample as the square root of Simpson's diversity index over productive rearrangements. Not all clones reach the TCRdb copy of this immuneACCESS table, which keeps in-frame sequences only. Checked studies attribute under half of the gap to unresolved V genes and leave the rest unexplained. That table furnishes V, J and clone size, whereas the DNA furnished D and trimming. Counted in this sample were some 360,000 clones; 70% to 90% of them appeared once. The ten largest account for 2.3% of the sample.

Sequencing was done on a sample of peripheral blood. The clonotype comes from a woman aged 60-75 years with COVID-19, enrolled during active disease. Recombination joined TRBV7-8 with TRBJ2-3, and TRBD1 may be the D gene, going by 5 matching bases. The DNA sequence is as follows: TGTGCCAGCAGCTCGCAGGGTGGGGGCACAGATACGCAGTATTTT. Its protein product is CASSSQGGGTDTQYF.